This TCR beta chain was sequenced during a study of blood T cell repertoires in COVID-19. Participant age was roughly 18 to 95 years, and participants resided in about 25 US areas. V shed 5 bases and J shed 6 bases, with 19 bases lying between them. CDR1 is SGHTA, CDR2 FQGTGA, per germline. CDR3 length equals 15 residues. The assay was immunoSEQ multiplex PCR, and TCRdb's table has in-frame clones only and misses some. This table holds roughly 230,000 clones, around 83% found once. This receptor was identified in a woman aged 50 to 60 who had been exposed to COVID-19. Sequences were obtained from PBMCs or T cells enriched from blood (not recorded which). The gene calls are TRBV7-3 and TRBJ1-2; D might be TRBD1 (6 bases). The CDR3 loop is CASSATGSYEDGYTF. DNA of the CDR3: TGTGCCAGCAGCGCTACAGGGAGTTACGAGGATGGCTACACCTTC. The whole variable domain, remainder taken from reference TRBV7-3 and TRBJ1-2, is GAGVSQTPSNKVTEKGKYVELRCDPISGHTALYWYRQSLGQGPEFLIYFQGTGAADDSGLPNDRFFAVRPEGSVSTLKIQRTERGDSAVYLCASSATGSYEDGYTFGSGTRLTVV.